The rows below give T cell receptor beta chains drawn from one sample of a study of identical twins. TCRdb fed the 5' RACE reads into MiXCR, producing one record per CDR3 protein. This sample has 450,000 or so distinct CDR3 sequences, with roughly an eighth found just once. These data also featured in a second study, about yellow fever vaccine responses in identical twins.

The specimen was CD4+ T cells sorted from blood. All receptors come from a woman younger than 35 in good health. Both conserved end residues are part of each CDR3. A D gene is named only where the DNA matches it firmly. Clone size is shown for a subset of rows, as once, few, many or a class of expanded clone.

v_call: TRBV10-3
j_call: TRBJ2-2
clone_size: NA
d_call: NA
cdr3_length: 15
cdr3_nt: TGTGCCATCAGTGAGTCGAGGAAAAGCACCGGGGAGCTGTTTTTT
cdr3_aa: CAISESRKSTGELFF

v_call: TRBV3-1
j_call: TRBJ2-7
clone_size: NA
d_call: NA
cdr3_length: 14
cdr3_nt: TGTGCCAGCAGCCAATTAACAGGGACCTACGAGCAGTACTTC
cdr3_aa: CASSQLTGTYEQYF

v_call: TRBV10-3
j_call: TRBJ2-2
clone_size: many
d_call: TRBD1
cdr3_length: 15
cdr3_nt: TGTGCCATCAGCAAAGACAGGGGCATGACCGGGGAGCTGTTTTTT
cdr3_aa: CAISKDRGMTGELFF

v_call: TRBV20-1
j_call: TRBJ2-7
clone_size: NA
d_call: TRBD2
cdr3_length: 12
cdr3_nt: TGCAGTGCGGGACTAGCGGGAGCACAGCAGTACTTC
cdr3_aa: CSAGLAGAQQYF

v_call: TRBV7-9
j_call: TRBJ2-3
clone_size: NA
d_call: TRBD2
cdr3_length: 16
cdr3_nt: TGTGCCAGCCTCCGGATAGCGGGGGCGAGCACAGATACGCAGTATTTT
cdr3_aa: CASLRIAGASTDTQYF

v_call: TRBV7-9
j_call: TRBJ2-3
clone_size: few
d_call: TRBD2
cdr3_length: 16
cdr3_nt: TGTGCCAGCAGCTTTTTTGGACTAGCGGGGGGGAATACGCAGTATTTT
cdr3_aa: CASSFFGLAGGNTQYF

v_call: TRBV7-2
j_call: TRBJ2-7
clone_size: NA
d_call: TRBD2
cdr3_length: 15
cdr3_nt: TGTGCCAGCAGCTTAGAGCCTAGCGGTCCCTACGAGCAGTACTTC
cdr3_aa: CASSLEPSGPYEQYF

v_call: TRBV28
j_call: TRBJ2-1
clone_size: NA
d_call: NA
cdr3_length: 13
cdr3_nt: TGTGCCAGCATCGATAGAGGAAGGACCGAGCAGTTCTTC
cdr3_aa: CASIDRGRTEQFF

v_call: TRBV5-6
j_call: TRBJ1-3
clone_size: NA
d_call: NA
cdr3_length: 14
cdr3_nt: TGTGCCAGCAGCTTGTCAGGGAGAGGAAACACCATATATTTT
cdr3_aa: CASSLSGRGNTIYF

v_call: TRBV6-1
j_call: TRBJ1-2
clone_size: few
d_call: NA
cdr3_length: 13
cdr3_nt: TGTGCCAGCAGTGGAACGACAGCCAGGGGCTACACCTTC
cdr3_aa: CASSGTTARGYTF

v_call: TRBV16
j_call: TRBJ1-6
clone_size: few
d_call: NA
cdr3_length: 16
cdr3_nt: TGTGCCAGCAGCGGTCAACATTCAATTCGGGGGTCACCCCTCCACTTT
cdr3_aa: CASSGQHSIRGSPLHF

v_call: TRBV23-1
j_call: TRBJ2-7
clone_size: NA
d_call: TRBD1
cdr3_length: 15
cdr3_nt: TGCGCCAGCAGTCAACCGGGACAGAACTCCTACGAGCAGTACTTC
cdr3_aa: CASSQPGQNSYEQYF

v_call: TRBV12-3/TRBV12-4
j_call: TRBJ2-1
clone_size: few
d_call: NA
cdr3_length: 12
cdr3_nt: TGTGCCAGCCTCTATGGATACAATGAGCAGTTCTTC
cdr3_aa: CASLYGYNEQFF

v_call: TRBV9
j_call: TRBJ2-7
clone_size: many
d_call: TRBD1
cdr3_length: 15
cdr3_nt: TGTGCCAGCAGCGGCGGGACAGGGAGCTCCTACGAGCAGTACTTC
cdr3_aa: CASSGGTGSSYEQYF

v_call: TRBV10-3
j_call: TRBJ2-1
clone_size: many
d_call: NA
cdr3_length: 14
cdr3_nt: TGTGCCATCAGTGAGGGGCAGGGAGGTTATGAGCAGTTCTTC
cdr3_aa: CAISEGQGGYEQFF

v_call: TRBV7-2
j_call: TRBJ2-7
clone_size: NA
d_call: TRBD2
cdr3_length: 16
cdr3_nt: TGTGCCAGCAGCTTACAGCTAGCGGGCGCCCTCTACGAGCAGTACTTC
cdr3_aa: CASSLQLAGALYEQYF

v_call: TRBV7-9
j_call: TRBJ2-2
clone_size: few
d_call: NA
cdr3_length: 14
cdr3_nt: TGTGCCAGCAGCTCTGCCGGCGGAACCGGGGAGCTGTTTTTT
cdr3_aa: CASSSAGGTGELFF

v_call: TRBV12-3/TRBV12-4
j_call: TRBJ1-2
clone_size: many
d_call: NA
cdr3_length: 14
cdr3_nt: TGTGCCAGCAGTGGATGGACAGACAACTATGGCTACACCTTC
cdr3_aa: CASSGWTDNYGYTF

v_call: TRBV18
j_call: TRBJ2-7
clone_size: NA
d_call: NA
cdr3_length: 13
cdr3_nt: TGTGCCAGCTCACCGGGGCAGGAAGACGAGCAGTACTTC
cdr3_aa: CASSPGQEDEQYF

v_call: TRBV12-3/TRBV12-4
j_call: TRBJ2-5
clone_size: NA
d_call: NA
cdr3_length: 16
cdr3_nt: TGTGCCAGCAGTTTACGGGGGACCCGATTGCAAGAGACCCAGTACTTC
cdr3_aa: CASSLRGTRLQETQYF

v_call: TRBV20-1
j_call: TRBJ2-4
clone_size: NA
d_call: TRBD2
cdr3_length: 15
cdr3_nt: TGCAGTGCTAGAGGGTTCCGGCGGGAGGTTTTCATTCAGTACTTC
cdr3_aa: CSARGFRREVFIQYF

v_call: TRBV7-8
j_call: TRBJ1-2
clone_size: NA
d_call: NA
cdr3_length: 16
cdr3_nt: TGTGCCAGCAGCCCGCGGACAACCCCGTGGGGCTATGGCTACACCTTC
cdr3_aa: CASSPRTTPWGYGYTF

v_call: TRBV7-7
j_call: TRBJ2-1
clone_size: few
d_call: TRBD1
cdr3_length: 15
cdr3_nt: TGTGCTAGCAGCTCTGTTGGGACAGGGCCCAATGAGCAGTTCTTC
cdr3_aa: CASSSVGTGPNEQFF

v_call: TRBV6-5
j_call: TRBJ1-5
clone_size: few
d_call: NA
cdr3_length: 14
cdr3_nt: TGTGCCAGCAGTTCCGGGGCCGGCCGTCAGCCCCAGCATTTT
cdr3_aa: CASSSGAGRQPQHF

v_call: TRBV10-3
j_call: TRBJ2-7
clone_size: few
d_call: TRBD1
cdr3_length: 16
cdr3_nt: TGTGCCATCAGTGGACTAGGGACAGGGGGCACCTACGAGCAGTACTTC
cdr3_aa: CAISGLGTGGTYEQYF

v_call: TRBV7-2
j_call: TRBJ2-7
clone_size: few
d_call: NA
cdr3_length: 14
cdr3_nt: TGTGCCAGCAGTTCTAGGACCGGGATGGGGGAGCAGTACTTC
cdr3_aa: CASSSRTGMGEQYF

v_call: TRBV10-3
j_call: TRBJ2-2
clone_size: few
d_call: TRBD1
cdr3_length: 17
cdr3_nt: TGTGCCATCAGTGACCCCGGACAGGGCGCGAACACCGGGGAGCTGTTTTTT
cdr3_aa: CAISDPGQGANTGELFF

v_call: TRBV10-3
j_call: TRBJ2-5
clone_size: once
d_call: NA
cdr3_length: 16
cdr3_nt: TGTGCCATCAGTGAGGAGGGGAGACAGGTCCAAGAGACCCAGTACTTC
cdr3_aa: CAISEEGRQVQETQYF

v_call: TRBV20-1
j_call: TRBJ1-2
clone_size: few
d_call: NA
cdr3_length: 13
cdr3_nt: TGCAGTGCTAGGGTGGAGGGGAACTATGGCTACACCTTC
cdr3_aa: CSARVEGNYGYTF

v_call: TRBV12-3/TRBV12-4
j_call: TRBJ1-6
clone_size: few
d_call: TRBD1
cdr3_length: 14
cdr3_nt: TGTGCCAGCAGACACGACAGGGATAATTCACCCCTCCACTTT
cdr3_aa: CASRHDRDNSPLHF

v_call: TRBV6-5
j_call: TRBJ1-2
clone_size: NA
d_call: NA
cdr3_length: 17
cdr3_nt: TGTGCCAGCAGTTACCCCACAGGCGTTGTTGGGGTATGGGGCTACACCTTC
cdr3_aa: CASSYPTGVVGVWGYTF

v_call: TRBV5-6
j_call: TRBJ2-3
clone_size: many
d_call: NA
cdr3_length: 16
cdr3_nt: TGTGCCAGCAGCTTACATGGGAGGGGGGAAGCAGATACGCAGTATTTT
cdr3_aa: CASSLHGRGEADTQYF

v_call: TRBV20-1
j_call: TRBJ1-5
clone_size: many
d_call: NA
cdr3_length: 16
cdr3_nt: TGCAGTGCTAGAGCCACACCCGGGACAAAGGTTCAGCCCCAGCATTTT
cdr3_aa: CSARATPGTKVQPQHF

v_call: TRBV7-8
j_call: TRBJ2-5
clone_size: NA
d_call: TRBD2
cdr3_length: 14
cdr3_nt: TGTGCCAGCAGCCAGCGGGAGCTTTTAGAGACCCAGTACTTC
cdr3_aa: CASSQRELLETQYF

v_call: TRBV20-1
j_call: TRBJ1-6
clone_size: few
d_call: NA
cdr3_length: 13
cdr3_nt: TGCAGTGCTAGAGTCCAGCGCAGGGGCCCCCTCCACTTT
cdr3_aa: CSARVQRRGPLHF

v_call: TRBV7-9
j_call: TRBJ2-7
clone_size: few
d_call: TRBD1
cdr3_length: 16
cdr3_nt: TGTGCCAGCAGCTTAGGACAGGGTCTGGGGAAATACGAGCAGTACTTC
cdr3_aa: CASSLGQGLGKYEQYF

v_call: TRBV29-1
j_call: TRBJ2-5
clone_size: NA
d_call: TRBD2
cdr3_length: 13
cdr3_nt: TGCAGCGGGGGGGAGGGGCCAAAGGAGACCCAGTACTTC
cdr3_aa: CSGGEGPKETQYF

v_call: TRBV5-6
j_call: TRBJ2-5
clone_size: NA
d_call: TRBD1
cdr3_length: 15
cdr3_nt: TGTGCCAGCAGCTTGGGGACAGGCACGGAGGAGACCCAGTACTTC
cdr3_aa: CASSLGTGTEETQYF

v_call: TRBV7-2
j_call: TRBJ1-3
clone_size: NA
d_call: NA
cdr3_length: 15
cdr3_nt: TGTGCCAGCAGCGCGCCAGCGGACTCTGGAAACACCATATATTTT
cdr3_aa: CASSAPADSGNTIYF

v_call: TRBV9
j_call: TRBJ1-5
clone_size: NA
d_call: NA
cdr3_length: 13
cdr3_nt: TGTGCCAGCAGCGGACAGCCAAATCAGCCCCAGCATTTT
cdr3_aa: CASSGQPNQPQHF

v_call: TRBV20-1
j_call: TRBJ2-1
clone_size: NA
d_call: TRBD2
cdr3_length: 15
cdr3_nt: TGCAGTGCTCCCACGAGCGGGGGGACCCACAATGAGCAGTTCTTC
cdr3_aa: CSAPTSGGTHNEQFF

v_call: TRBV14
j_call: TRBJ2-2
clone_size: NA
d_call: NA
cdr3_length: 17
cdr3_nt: TGTGCCAGCAGCCAAGGCCAGGTCCCAGGAACCACCGGGGAGCTGTTTTTT
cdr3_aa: CASSQGQVPGTTGELFF

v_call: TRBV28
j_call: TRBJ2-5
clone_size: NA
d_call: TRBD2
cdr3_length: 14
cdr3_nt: TGTGCCAGCAGTTTACCGGGGGGGCAAGAGACCCAGTACTTC
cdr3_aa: CASSLPGGQETQYF

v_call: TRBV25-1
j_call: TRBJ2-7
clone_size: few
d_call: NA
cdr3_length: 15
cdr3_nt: TGTGCCAGCAGTGAATCGGGGTCGGGGCCTGCCGAGCAGTACTTC
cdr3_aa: CASSESGSGPAEQYF

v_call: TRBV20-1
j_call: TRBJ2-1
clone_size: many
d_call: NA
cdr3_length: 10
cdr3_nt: TGCAGTGCTTCAAGGAATGAGCAGTTCTTC
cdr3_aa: CSASRNEQFF

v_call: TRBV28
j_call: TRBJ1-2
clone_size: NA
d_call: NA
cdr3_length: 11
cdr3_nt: TGTGCCAGCGCTGTTAACTATGGCTACACCTTC
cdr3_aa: CASAVNYGYTF

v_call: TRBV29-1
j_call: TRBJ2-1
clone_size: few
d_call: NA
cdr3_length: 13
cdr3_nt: TGCAGCGTTGAAGATCTGGGCTACAATGAGCAGTTCTTC
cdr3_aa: CSVEDLGYNEQFF

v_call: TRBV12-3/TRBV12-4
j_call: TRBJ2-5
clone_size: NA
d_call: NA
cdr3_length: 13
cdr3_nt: TGTGCCAGCAGTTTCTACGGGGGGCAGACCCAGTACTTC
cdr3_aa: CASSFYGGQTQYF

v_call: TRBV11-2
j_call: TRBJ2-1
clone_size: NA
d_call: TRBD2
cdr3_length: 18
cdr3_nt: TGTGCCAGCAGCTCCTTAAGCGGGAGGCAGCGGAGGGGGTATGAGCAGTTCTTC
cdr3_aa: CASSSLSGRQRRGYEQFF

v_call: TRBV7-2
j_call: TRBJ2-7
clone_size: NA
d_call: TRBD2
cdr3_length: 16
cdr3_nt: TGTGCCAGCAGCTTAGGGGGAGCGGGGGCCGCCGGCGAGCAGTACTTC
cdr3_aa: CASSLGGAGAAGEQYF

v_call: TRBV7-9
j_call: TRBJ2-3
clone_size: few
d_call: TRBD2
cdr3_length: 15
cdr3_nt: TGTGCCAGCCCAGGGACTAGCGGGAGAACAGATACGCAGTATTTT
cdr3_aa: CASPGTSGRTDTQYF

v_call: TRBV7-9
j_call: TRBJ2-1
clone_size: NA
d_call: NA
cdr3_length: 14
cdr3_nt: TGTGCCAGCAGCTTGTTTCAACGGGGGAATGAGCAGTTCTTC
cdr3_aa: CASSLFQRGNEQFF

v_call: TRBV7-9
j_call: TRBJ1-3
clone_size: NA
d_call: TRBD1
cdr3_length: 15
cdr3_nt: TGTGCCAGCAGCCCAGGGGGTCAAACTGGAAACACCATATATTTT
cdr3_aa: CASSPGGQTGNTIYF

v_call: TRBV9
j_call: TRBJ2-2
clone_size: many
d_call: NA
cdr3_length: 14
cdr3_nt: TGTGCCAGCAGCCCCCCCATGGGCGTGAAGGAGCTGTTTTTT
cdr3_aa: CASSPPMGVKELFF

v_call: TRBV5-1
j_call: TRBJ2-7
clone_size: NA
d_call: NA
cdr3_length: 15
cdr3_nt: TGCGCCAGCAGCCCCGAGGCGGGATCCTCCTACGAGCAGTACTTC
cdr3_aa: CASSPEAGSSYEQYF

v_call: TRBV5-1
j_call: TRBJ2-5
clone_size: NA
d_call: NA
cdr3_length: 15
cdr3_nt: TGCGCCAGCAGCCCCCTACCGGGAAAACAAGAGACCCAGTACTTC
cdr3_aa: CASSPLPGKQETQYF

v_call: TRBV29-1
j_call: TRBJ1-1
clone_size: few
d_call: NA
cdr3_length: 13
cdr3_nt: TGCAGCGTCTCTACAGGTTTAGGCACTGAAGCTTTCTTT
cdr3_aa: CSVSTGLGTEAFF

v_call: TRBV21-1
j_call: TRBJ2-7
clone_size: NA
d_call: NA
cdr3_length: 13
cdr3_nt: TGTGCCAGCCGCCGAACAGGGATCTACGAGCAGTACTTC
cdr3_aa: CASRRTGIYEQYF